This T cell receptor beta chain was obtained from a study of early T cells in non-severe SARS-CoV-2 infection. The germline CDR1 and CDR2 sequences are MDHEN and SYDVKM. The CDR3 sequence is 15 residues long. Trimming took 6 bases from V and 4 from J; bases not matched to a gene: 8. Each CDR3 protein gets one entry after TCRdb re-called the 5' RACE reads with MiXCR. The sample lists about 110,000 distinct CDR3 sequences, 10% to 15% seen once, with 3.5% to 4% in the top ten. The sequenced sample was whole blood, obtained at baseline. The origin of this receptor is an adult who was a healthcare worker with PCR-confirmed SARS-CoV-2 infection or an uninfected control (not recorded which). This chain connects TRBV28 to TRBJ1-3; 8 positions agree with TRBD1. The CDR3 spells CASSSGGALGNTIYF. As DNA, the CDR3 is TGTGCCAGCAGCTCAGGGGGCGCCTTAGGAAACACCATATATTTT.